Sequencing of this T cell receptor beta chain was carried out in a study of cytotoxic CD8 clonotypes in ibrutinib-treated CLL. Study-level information: Response specimens were obtained following a median treatment duration of roughly 11 months, with a range of 6 to 36.

CDR1 is MNHNY, CDR2 SVGAGI, per germline (reference sequence). The trim removed 5 bases at V and 0 bases at J, leaving 3 bases unmatched. There are 15 residues in the CDR3. The assay was immunoSEQ multiplex PCR, and TCRdb's table has in-frame clones only and misses some. The sample has around 70,000 clones; 75% to 85% are singletons. The clonotype comes from a human donor with chronic lymphocytic leukemia. This sequence joins TRBV6-6 and TRBJ1-3, with 8 bases identical to TRBD1. The sample in question was PBMCs, obtained at disease progression, from a patient treated with ibrutinib. The CDR3 spells CASSDRGFSGNTIYF. The CDR3 DNA follows: TGTGCCAGCAGTGACAGGGGTTTCTCTGGAAACACCATATATTTT.